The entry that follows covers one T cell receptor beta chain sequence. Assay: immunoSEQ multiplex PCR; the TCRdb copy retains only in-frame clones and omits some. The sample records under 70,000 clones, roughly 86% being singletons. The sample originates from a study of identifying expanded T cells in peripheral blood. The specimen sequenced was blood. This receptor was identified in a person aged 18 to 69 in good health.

The CDR3 sequence is CASSLGQYFYEQYF. Written as DNA, the CDR3 is TGCGCCAGCAGCTTGGGACAGTATTTCTACGAGCAGTACTTC. V and J are TRBV5-1 and TRBJ2-7, with D perhaps matching TRBD1 (5 bases). Germline assignment: CDR1 SGHRS and CDR2 YFSETQ. The CDR3 contains 14 residues. V lost 0 bases, J lost 3 bases, and 10 bases lay in between.